This TCR beta chain was identified during a study of Ad26.COV2.S vaccination and SARS-CoV-2 variants. Looking at the study overall: Intramuscularly, Ad26.COV2.S was given either once or twice, 56 days apart. General study results and limits: It was found that vaccine and placebo recipients had similar non-spike TCR breadth. In TCR breadth and depth analyses, total T cell responses may have been underestimated. Reportedly, spike-specific CD8+ and CD4+ T cell responses achieved substantial breadth once vaccination had taken place.

Indicated treatment: around 19 received Ad26.COV2.S at low or high dose, single or two shots; about 5 received placebo; per-sample allocation not given. Sample collection was performed on day 63 after the first vaccine or placebo injection. Measured with immunoSEQ multiplex PCR; TCRdb has only the in-frame clones, and not every one. Here the sample spans around 300,000 clones, 65% to 90% being singletons. CDR1 and CDR2 (germline): SGHTA, FQGNSA. The V end lost 5 bases, the J end lost 6 bases, and 15 bases lay between the germline ends. The CDR3 consists of 14 residues. Concerning this clone: The antigen is undetermined.

The V gene is TRBV7-2, the J gene TRBJ2-3; no reliable D call. This sample comprised peripheral blood, obtained in a trial of Ad26.COV2.S vaccine versus placebo. The TCR was taken from a person aged 18-65 years who received the Ad26.COV2.S COVID-19 vaccine or a placebo. As DNA, the CDR3 is TGTGCCAGCAGCATTTTTTCTAGGTCGGATACGCAGTATTTT. It codes for CASSIFSRSDTQYF.